What follows are 17 T cell receptor beta chains derived from one specimen sequenced in a study of control samples from healthy donors and cancer patients. Repertoires were generated with immunoSEQ multiplex PCR, while TCRdb's copy carries only in-frame clones and drops some. Seen here are under 450,000 clones, approximately 90% observed once, and the top ten hold more than 6%. Sequences were obtained from PBMCs. Receptors were obtained from a man in his forties with head and neck cancer.

The chain joins TRBV19 to TRBJ1-1; 10 nucleotides line up with TRBD1. After removal of 4 bases from V and 4 bases from J, the junction contained 6 bases not matched to a gene. Germline values: CDR1 LNHDA, CDR2 SQIVND (reference sequence). This CDR3 region has 15 residues. The CDR3 coding sequence is TGTGCCAGTAGTACGACAGGGGGCGCAGGCACTGAAGCTTTCTTT. It translates to CASSTTGGAGTEAFF.

The rearrangement joins TRBV28 to TRBJ2-7; D not certain. The CDR3 consists of 11 residues. Trimming cost V 5 bases and J 1 base, with 3 bases left between them. Germline V gene lookup returns CDR1 MDHEN and CDR2 SYDVKM. The chain's CDR3 is CASSGSYEQYF. In DNA form, the CDR3 reads TGTGCCAGCAGTGGGTCCTACGAGCAGTACTTC.

The V call is TRBV14, the J call TRBJ2-1; the D is unclear. The CDR3 sequence is 19 residues long. The germline gives CDR1 SGHDN, CDR2 FVKESK. V was shortened by 3 bases and J by 2 bases, with 23 bases between the two germline ends. In DNA, the CDR3 is TGTGCCAGCAGCCATTTAAGTTTTTTGGTTGGGCTAGCCTACAATGAGCAGTTCTTC. Amino acids: CASSHLSFLVGLAYNEQFF. The variable domain in full, with the rest retrieved from reference TRBV14 and TRBJ2-1, is EAGVTQFPSHSVIEKGQTVTLRCDPISGHDNLYWYRRVMGKEIKFLLHFVKESKQDESGMPNNRFLAERTGGTYSTLKVQPAELEDSGVYFCASSHLSFLVGLAYNEQFFGPGTRLTVL.

The genes are TRBV5-6 and TRBJ2-2, with D possibly being TRBD1 (6 bases). CDR3 length equals 16 residues. The ends were cut back, 2 bases at V and 5 bases at J, with 16 bases in the middle. The germline V gene has CDR1 SGHDT and CDR2 YYEEEE. The CDR3 here is CASSFQPQGYTGELFF. Here the CDR3 DNA reads TGTGCCAGCAGCTTTCAACCACAGGGTTATACCGGGGAGCTGTTTTTT.

The chain couples TRBV11-2 to TRBJ2-7, with 9 bases aligning to TRBD1. Germline V gene data show CDR1 as SGHAT and CDR2 as FQNNGV. The CDR3 is 14 amino acids. The ends lost 3 bases at V and 5 bases at J; junction bases unmatched: 5. The CDR3 DNA sequence: TGTGCCAGCAGCTTGGGGACAGGGAAGGACGAGCAGTACTTC. Encoded protein: CASSLGTGKDEQYF.

This rearrangement joins TRBV5-6 to TRBJ2-7; D ambiguous. Germline CDR1 is SGHDT and CDR2 is YYEEEE. There are 13 residues in the CDR3. The germline V and J ends were trimmed by 4 bases and 5 bases, with 13 bases remaining between them. CDR3: CASSPGRRHEQYF. In DNA form, the CDR3 reads TGTGCCAGCAGCCCAGGCCGGAGACACGAGCAGTACTTC.

Remarks on this clone: The sample holds other DNA sequences that translate to the same CDR3. The chain recombines TRBV5-1 with TRBJ1-5; TRBD1 is a possible D gene (6 bases). CDR1 is SGHRS, CDR2 YFSETQ, per germline. This CDR3 is built from 14 residues. Trimming shortened V by 1 base and J by 3 bases, and 8 bases separated the two germline ends. CDR3: CASSLSGDNQPQHF. DNA for the CDR3: TGCGCCAGCAGCTTGTCAGGGGACAATCAGCCCCAGCATTTT.

The chain recombines TRBV5-1 with TRBJ2-7, with 9 bases aligning to TRBD1. V was clipped by 4 bases and J by 5 bases; unmatched bases: 10. CDR1 is SGHRS, CDR2 YFSETQ, per germline. The CDR3 has 15 residues. CDR3: CASSTGTGNLHEQYF. Here the CDR3 DNA reads TGCGCCAGCAGCACCGGGACAGGGAATTTGCACGAGCAGTACTTC. Variable domain in full (rest from reference TRBV5-1 and TRBJ2-7): KAGVTQTPRYLIKTRGQQVTLSCSPISGHRSVSWYQQTPGQGLQFLFEYFSETQRNKGNFPGRFSGRQFSNSRSEMNVSTLELGDSALYLCASSTGTGNLHEQYFGPGTRLTVT.

The chain uses TRBV30 and TRBJ2-4; D ambiguous. V lost 0 bases and J 0 bases, leaving 9 bases between the germline ends. CDR3 length: 15 amino acids. Germline lookup yields CDR1 GTSNPN and CDR2 SVGIG (reference sequence). CDR3 in amino acids: CAWSVPTQAKNIQYF. The CDR3 DNA follows: TGTGCCTGGAGTGTCCCGACACAAGCCAAAAACATTCAGTACTTC.

The V and J genes are TRBV19 and TRBJ2-7, with a weak D call TRBD1 (6 bases). V was cut by 6 bases and J by 1 base, with 13 bases left in between. This CDR3 contains 14 residues. CDR1 is LNHDA and CDR2 is SQIVND in the germline V gene (reference sequence). CDR3: CASRPSGQSYEQYF. CDR3 DNA sequence: TGTGCCAGTAGACCATCTGGACAGTCCTACGAGCAGTACTTC.

The J gene is TRBJ1-4, the V gene TRBV27, with 8 bases aligning to TRBD1. The CDR3 sequence is 14 residues long. V lost 6 bases and J lost 7; bases outside the gene matches: 7. Germline lookup yields CDR1 MNHEY and CDR2 SMNVEV (reference sequence). In DNA form, the CDR3 reads TGTGCCAGCAGGAGACAGGGGTACGGTGAAAAACTGTTTTTT. This encodes CASRRQGYGEKLFF.

J is TRBJ1-1 and V is TRBV7-8, with TRBD1 matching over 11 bases. With 4 bases clipped from V and 4 bases from J, the junction kept 14 bases outside the gene matches. The CDR3 is 18 amino acids. CDR1 and CDR2 from the germline V gene are SGHVS and FQNEAQ. The CDR3 sequence is CASSSADRGLVFGTEAFF. For the CDR3, the DNA is TGTGCCAGCAGCTCAGCGGACAGGGGGCTAGTGTTTGGCACTGAAGCTTTCTTT.

V usage is TRBV11-2 and J usage is TRBJ2-4; possible D gene TRBD1, 5 bases. Trimming removed 1 base from V and 0 bases from J, with 10 bases in between. This CDR3 has 16 amino acids. Germline values: CDR1 SGHAT, CDR2 FQNNGV. The CDR3, as DNA: TGTGCCAGCAGCTTAGGACAGATACTAGCCAAAAACATTCAGTACTTC. It codes for CASSLGQILAKNIQYF.

The chain has TRBV29-1 and TRBJ1-1; D is unclear. This CDR3 has 14 amino acids. V lost 4 bases and J lost 4, with 16 bases in between. CDR1 SQVTM and CDR2 ANQGSEA come from the germline V gene. CDR3 sequence: CSVGPAGVGTEAFF. DNA of the CDR3: TGCAGCGTTGGCCCGGCGGGAGTGGGCACTGAAGCTTTCTTT.

The rearrangement uses TRBV15 and TRBJ1-2; TRBD1 agrees at 8 bases. V gave up 5 bases and J gave up 6 bases; unmatched junction bases: 5. The germline gives CDR1 LNHNV, CDR2 YYDKDF (reference sequence). CDR3 length: 13 amino acids. This CDR3 is CATSGLTGDGYTF. The DNA of the CDR3 is TGTGCCACCAGCGGGCTGACAGGGGATGGCTACACCTTC.

This clone showed up just once. The DNA for the CDR3 is TGTGCCAGTAAACTGGCCGGGACGGATACGCAGTATTTT. It yields the protein CASKLAGTDTQYF. The V and J genes are TRBV19 and TRBJ2-3; perhaps D is TRBD1 or TRBD2 (5 bases each). The germline V gene has CDR1 LNHDA and CDR2 SQIVND (reference sequence). Trimming stripped 7 bases from V and 6 bases from J, with 14 bases between. The CDR3 totals 13 residues.

The chain joins TRBV19 to TRBJ2-7, with 8 bases lining up with TRBD2. The CDR3 sequence is 17 residues long. Germline V gene data show CDR1 as LNHDA and CDR2 as SQIVND (reference sequence). V lost 8 bases and J lost 6; bases outside the gene matches: 21. The CDR3 nucleotides read TGTGCCAGTCTGCCTCTAGCGGGCCCCGGGGATCGCGCCGAGCAGTACTTC. It is translated as CASLPLAGPGDRAEQYF.